The sequence of this T cell receptor (beta chain) was determined in a study of regulatory T cells in long-lasting Graves disease. This clonotype appeared many times. CDR3 size: 16 residues. With 4 bases removed from V and 4 bases from J, the gap between germline ends came to 14 bases. From germline, CDR1 is MDHEN and CDR2 SYDVKM. Time point in this sample: persistent/refractory GD, antithyroid drugs over 5 years with positive TRAb. TCR sequences were obtained from RNA taken from PBMCs. To make TCR beta libraries, researchers used iRepertoire HTBI primers and Arm-PCR of CDR3 regions. TCRdb independently ran MiXCR on the multiplex PCR reads; one entry per CDR3 protein. The data hold about 290,000 distinct CDR3 sequences, with 22% observed a single time.

V gene TRBV28 combines with J gene TRBJ2-6; D not certain. The clonotype comes from a female donor with Graves disease. This sample comprised peripheral blood mononuclear cells (PBMCs), obtained when the disease was refractory, from a patient treated with antithyroid drugs. The CDR3: CASSSGSDGGANVLTF. CDR3 nucleotide sequence: TGTGCCAGCAGTTCCGGATCTGACGGCGGGGCCAACGTCCTGACTTTC.